The 24 T cell receptor beta chains given below trace back to one sample, sequenced in a study of T-cell memory formation after mild COVID-19. TCRdb re-analysed the 5' RACE reads in MiXCR, keeping a single row per CDR3 protein. The repertoire holds hundreds of thousands of distinct CDR3 sequences, roughly an eighth seen once, with around 21% in the top ten. Source material: PBMCs or a T cell subset sorted from them (not recorded which). These receptors all come from a man between 18 and 29 years old who had mild COVID-19 (a few samples of this study predate the infection). Cell type and time point are not known.

This clonotype was observed a few times. The chain combines TRBV12-3 or TRBV12-4 with TRBJ2-1; the D gene is possibly TRBD1 (6 bases). This CDR3 is built from 14 residues. V was cut by 1 base and J by 8 bases, with 12 bases left in between. The CDR3 nucleotides are TGTGCCAGCAGTTTAGTAGGTCAGGGGTATGAGCAGTTCTTC. Residues: CASSLVGQGYEQFF.

The chain has TRBV5-1 and TRBJ2-3; tentative D call: TRBD2 (7 bases). The V gene's germline CDR1 is SGHRS and CDR2 YFSETQ. V lost 0 bases to trimming and J lost 8 bases, with 28 bases between them. The CDR3 length is 19 residues. The CDR3 loop reads CASSLAERGASGSFGTQYF. DNA of the CDR3: TGCGCCAGCAGCTTGGCAGAACGGGGGGCCTCGGGGTCGTTCGGTACGCAGTATTTT.

Regarding this clonotype: The junction departs from the called germline gene at one end, perhaps through a read error. The rearrangement joins TRBV2 to TRBJ2-1; TRBD2 matches 11 bases. The V gene's germline CDR1 is SNHLY and CDR2 FYNNEI. The CDR3 consists of 16 residues. CDR3 DNA: TGTGACAGCAGCCCCTGGGCTAGCGGGGGGCAGGATGAGCAGTTCTTC. Its translation is CDSSPWASGGQDEQFF.

This clonotype was detected a few times. This chain links TRBV10-2 with TRBJ2-7; tentatively, D is TRBD2 (6 bases). V lost 4 bases to trimming and J lost 3 bases, with 13 bases between them. The germline V gene has CDR1 WSHSY and CDR2 SAAADI. The CDR3 is 14 residues long. CDR3 DNA sequence: TGCGCCAGCAGTGGGGCGGTGGGGGGCTACGAGCAGTACTTC. It yields the protein CASSGAVGGYEQYF.

This sequence joins TRBV11-2 and TRBJ2-3, with D perhaps matching TRBD1 (5 bases). The V and J ends lost 4 bases and 5 bases respectively, with 13 bases between them. Germline V CDR1 and CDR2: SGHAT, FQNNGV. This CDR3 is built from 14 residues. The DNA for the CDR3 is TGTGCCAGCAGCTCCTGGGGCCGCCGAGATACGCAGTATTTT. Its protein is CASSSWGRRDTQYF.

This clonotype was recorded a few times. This chain joins TRBV27 and TRBJ2-5; 16 nucleotides line up with TRBD2. CDR3 length equals 18 residues. Germline assignment: CDR1 MNHEY and CDR2 SMNVEV (reference sequence). V shed 6 bases and J 6 bases; nucleotides not matched to a gene: 13. This CDR3 reads CASSPQGLAGGYVKTQYF. DNA for the CDR3: TGTGCCAGCAGCCCGCAGGGACTAGCGGGGGGGTATGTTAAGACCCAGTACTTC.

This chain joins TRBV9 and TRBJ2-1; either TRBD1 or TRBD2 may fit D (7 bases each). The germline V gene encodes CDR1 SGDLS and CDR2 YYNGEE. The CDR3 is made up of 16 amino acids. Trimming shortened V by 4 bases and J by 4 bases, and 18 bases separated the two germline ends. The chain's CDR3 is CASSLGEGASYNEQFF. CDR3 sequence (DNA): TGTGCCAGCAGCTTAGGGGAGGGGGCCTCGTACAATGAGCAGTTCTTC. Drawing the rest from reference TRBV9 and TRBJ2-1, the complete variable domain is DSGVTQTPKHLITATGQRVTLRCSPRSGDLSVYWYQQSLDQGLQFLIQYYNGEERAKGNILERFSAQQFPDLHSELNLSSLELGDSALYFCASSLGEGASYNEQFFGPGTRLTVL.

This clonotype was observed once. The chain carries TRBV4-3 and TRBJ2-7, with 13 bases fitting TRBD2. This CDR3 is built from 19 residues. Germline CDR1 and CDR2: LGHNA and YSLEER. V gave up 4 bases and J gave up 0 bases; unmatched junction bases: 12. This chain's CDR3 is CASSPRLAGGFSSSYEQYF. CDR3 DNA sequence: TGCGCCAGCAGCCCAAGACTAGCGGGGGGCTTCTCGAGCTCCTACGAGCAGTACTTC.

This rearrangement joins TRBV5-4 to TRBJ1-3, with 7 bases aligning to TRBD1. The CDR3 extends over 14 amino acids. The trim removed 4 bases at V and 2 bases at J, leaving 3 bases unmatched. Germline V CDR1 and CDR2: SGHNT, YYREEE (reference sequence). This CDR3 is CASSGDRAGNTIYF. CDR3 DNA sequence: TGTGCCAGCAGCGGAGACAGGGCTGGAAACACCATATATTTT.

The table lists this clonotype with a few counts. CDR3 in DNA: TGTGCCAGCAGCCCCATGGGGGGTACAGATACGCAGTATTTT. Protein sequence: CASSPMGGTDTQYF. The chain is built from TRBV7-2 and TRBJ2-3; a weak D match, TRBD2 (6 bases). There are 14 residues in the CDR3. The germline V gene has CDR1 SGHTA and CDR2 FQGNSA. Trimming cost V 5 bases and J 3 bases, with 12 bases left between them. The variable domain in full, with the rest retrieved from reference TRBV7-2 and TRBJ2-3, is GAGVSQSPSNKVTEKGKDVELRCDPISGHTALYWYRQSLGQGLEFLIYFQGNSAPDKSGLPSDRFSAERTGGSVSTLTIQRTQQEDSAVYLCASSPMGGTDTQYFGPGTRLTVL.

The table lists this clonotype with a few counts. This chain uses TRBV4-2 with TRBJ2-3, with 10 bases identical to TRBD2. The J segment lost 4 bases and the V segment lost 2 bases, leaving 9 bases of the junction unmatched. CDR3 length equals 17 residues. Looked up from germline, CDR1 is LGHNA and CDR2 is YNFKEQ. The CDR3 sequence is CASSQLPAGGHADTQYF. Here the CDR3 DNA reads TGTGCCAGCAGCCAACTTCCAGCGGGGGGGCATGCAGATACGCAGTATTTT.

The chain recombines TRBV5-1 with TRBJ2-7; 10 positions match TRBD2. With 0 bases clipped from V and 3 bases from J, the junction kept 3 bases outside the gene matches. The CDR3 has 15 amino acids. In germline, CDR1 is SGHRS, CDR2 YFSETQ. The CDR3, as DNA: TGCGCCAGCAGCTTGGGACTAGCGGGTGACTACGAGCAGTACGTC. It is translated as CASSLGLAGDYEQYV.

This clonotype has only a few counts. The chain joins TRBV7-6 to TRBJ1-2; the match to TRBD1 covers 11 bases. The CDR3 is 16 residues long. The germline V gene has CDR1 SGHVS and CDR2 FNYEAQ. Trimming cost V 5 bases and J 4 bases; bases outside gene matches: 9. The DNA for the CDR3 is TGTGCCAGCAGCCCGGACAGGGGGCTCGAGTCCTATGGCTACACCTTC. It codes for CASSPDRGLESYGYTF.

This clonotype has at least ten counts. This chain links TRBV29-1 with TRBJ1-2, with D maybe TRBD1 (6 bases). V was pared by 3 bases and J by 8 bases, with 25 bases between. Germline CDR1 SQVTM, CDR2 ANQGSEA. The CDR3 is 16 amino acids. CDR3 in DNA: TGCAGCGTTGATTCCGACCTGGACAGTGGGGGAGCCGGCTACACCTTC. Amino acids: CSVDSDLDSGGAGYTF. Full variable domain (remainder filled in from reference TRBV29-1 and TRBJ1-2): SAVISQKPSRDICQRGTSLTIQCQVDSQVTMMFWYRQQPGQSLTLIATANQGSEATYESGFVIDKFPISRPNLTFSTLTVSNMSPEDSSIYLCSVDSDLDSGGAGYTFGSGTRLTVV.

The J gene is TRBJ2-1, the V gene TRBV20-1; no definite D call. The length of the CDR3 is 13 residues. CDR1 and CDR2 from the germline V gene are DFQATT and SNEGSKA (reference sequence). V lost 6 bases to trimming and J lost 9 bases, with 18 bases between them. CDR3 residues: CSAQQPSGFEQFF. CDR3 coding DNA: TGCAGTGCACAGCAGCCGTCCGGTTTTGAGCAGTTCTTC.

The gene calls are TRBV7-2 and TRBJ2-7; no definite D call. Trimming cost V 0 bases and J 5 bases, with 8 bases left between them. CDR1 and CDR2 from the germline V gene are SGHTA and FQGNSA. The CDR3 has 13 residues. CDR3 sequence: CASSLAPRNEQYF. The CDR3 DNA reads TGTGCCAGCAGCTTAGCCCCCAGAAACGAGCAGTACTTC.

J is TRBJ1-1 and V is TRBV7-9; a weak D match, TRBD1 (6 bases). Germline CDR1 is SEHNR and CDR2 is FQNEAQ (reference sequence). This CDR3 region has 15 residues. Between the trimmed V and J ends, which lost 2 bases and 0 bases, there was a span of 10 bases. This CDR3 is CASSLHREMNTEAFF. CDR3 DNA: TGTGCCAGCAGCTTACACAGGGAGATGAACACTGAAGCTTTCTTT. The variable domain in full, completed from reference TRBV7-9 and TRBJ1-1, reads DTGVSQNPRHKITKRGQNVTFRCDPISEHNRLYWYRQTLGQGPEFLTYFQNEAQLEKSRLLSDRFSAERPKGSFSTLEIQRTEQGDSAMYLCASSLHREMNTEAFFGQGTRLTVV.

This clonotype has ten or more counts. The chain links TRBV5-5 to TRBJ2-3; D ambiguous. Germline CDR1 is SGHKS and CDR2 is YYEKEE (reference sequence). Between the trimmed V and J ends, which lost 0 bases and 4 bases, there was a span of 12 bases. The CDR3 covers 15 residues. This chain's CDR3 is CASSLGRHLADTQYF. Written as DNA, the CDR3 is TGTGCCAGCAGCTTGGGCCGCCATCTCGCAGATACGCAGTATTTT.

The chain combines TRBV29-1 with TRBJ1-2; D not resolved. The CDR3 loop spans 13 amino acids. Germline V gives CDR1 SQVTM, CDR2 ANQGSEA. Between the trimmed V and J ends, which lost 4 bases and 3 bases, there was a span of 12 bases. The CDR3 here is CSVGQASHYGYTF. The CDR3 DNA follows: TGCAGCGTTGGCCAGGCCTCTCACTATGGCTACACCTTC.

The gene calls are TRBV4-3 and TRBJ1-1; TRBD1 agrees at 7 bases. From germline, CDR1 is LGHNA and CDR2 YSLEER. The CDR3 sequence is 14 residues long. V shed 4 bases, J shed 10 bases, and the junction held 12 bases outside the gene matches. The CDR3 DNA is TGCGCCAGCAGCCGGCTGAGACAGGGCTGGGGAGCTTTCTTT. Translating gives CASSRLRQGWGAFF.

This clonotype was seen a few times. The J gene is TRBJ2-2, the V gene TRBV24-1, with TRBD1 as a possible D gene (6 bases). V gave up 4 bases and J gave up 1 base, with 9 bases separating them. This CDR3 spans 15 amino acids. In germline, CDR1 is KGHDR, CDR2 SFDVKD. CDR3 nucleotides: TGTGCCACCAGTGAACCGGGACAGAACACCGGGGAGCTGTTTTTT. This codes for CATSEPGQNTGELFF.

The V and J genes are TRBV7-6 and TRBJ1-5, with a tentative D call TRBD1 (5 bases). This CDR3 contains 12 residues. The V and J ends lost 2 bases and 11 bases respectively, with 10 bases between them. The germline CDR1 and CDR2 sequences are SGHVS and FNYEAQ. The CDR3 region is CASSLPGMAQHF. The CDR3 DNA is TGTGCCAGCAGCTTACCAGGGATGGCCCAGCATTTT. Drawing the rest from reference TRBV7-6 and TRBJ1-5, the complete variable domain is GAGVSQSPRYKVTKRGQDVALRCDPISGHVSLYWYRQALGQGPEFLTYFNYEAQQDKSGLPNDRFSAERPEGSISTLTIQRTEQRDSAMYRCASSLPGMAQHFGDGTRLSIL.

The chain couples TRBV20-1 to TRBJ2-5; D may be TRBD1 (6 bases). Trimming cost V 3 bases and J 1 base, with 18 bases left between them. Germline values: CDR1 DFQATT, CDR2 SNEGSKA (reference sequence). The CDR3 runs 16 residues. The CDR3 loop reads CSARVPRGRGQETQYF. The CDR3 DNA reads TGCAGTGCTAGGGTGCCCAGGGGAAGGGGCCAAGAGACCCAGTACTTC.

This clonotype appeared many times. J is TRBJ2-7 and V is TRBV5-1, with D hard to call. This CDR3 region has 10 residues. Per germline, CDR1 SGHRS and CDR2 YFSETQ. V shed 1 base and J shed 8 bases, with 4 bases lying between them. As DNA, the CDR3 is TGCGCCAGCAGCTTGTGGCAGCAGTACGTC. It specifies CASSLWQQYV.